Described below is a single TCR beta chain sequence and its context. In this sample, this clonotype turned up many times. This receptor's antigen is unknown. This may be a read error, as it is one base from a much larger clone. cDNA was synthesized by template-switch 5'RACE using a primer with a 10-nucleotide random unique molecular identifier that tagged each TCR transcript. Every sequencing run covered 15-18 subjects and yielded more than 200 million TCR-beta sequences. The RNeasy kit was used to extract total RNA. The KAPA Real-time Library Amplification kit was used to amplify TCR-beta VDJ regions with primers for the TCR constant region and the 5'RACE anchor. A first PCR added sample indexes and Illumina adaptors, after which a second PCR increased the library yield. The roughly 650 bp TCR product was size-selected on a 2% E-gel SizeSelection system after Ampure bead purification. Library quality was checked on a Bioanalyzer, concentration was measured with Qubit, and libraries were quantified with the Kapa Library Quantification kit before pooling. Paired-end 2 x 150 bp sequencing of the libraries was performed on an Illumina HiSeq 2500. To increase sequence diversity, roughly 24-32% phiX was spiked into each library pool. The original pipeline was this. Quality-filtered reads were processed with the UMI-based MiGEC pipeline, and over 75% of raw TCR sequences were removed by the MiGEC pipeline during error correction. IMGT germline references were used for aligning VDJ genes, and each clonotype was defined as a unique CDR3 amino acid sequence together with its V-J genes. Clonal expansion, Shannon diversity, and CDR3 relatedness (CalcPairwiseDistances, ClusterSamples) were evaluated with VDJtools, and phylogenetic trees were built with CLCbio workbench. Clones with at least 8 unique UMIs were defined as expanded, with this threshold being based on coefficient-of-variation modelling across technical triplicates. The public reads were run again by TCRdb, first through fastp at Q25 and then through MiXCR, and only productive beta chains were kept. Each CDR3 protein appears once, grouped with its most common genes and DNA. The V and J calls here are based on TCRdb, not the publication. This sample gives about 44,000 distinct CDR3 sequences in total; around a fifth of them show up just once. The top ten clonotypes cover more than 4% of the sample.

This entry belongs to a study of neurological immune-mediated disorders (dated by TCRdb to about 2019). Concerning the study at large: Peripheral blood TCR-beta repertoires from HTLV-I-associated myelopathy (HAM/TSP) patients, multiple sclerosis patients and healthy controls were compared by UMI-based sequencing. Alongside PBMC samples, the set of some 98 TCR-beta libraries contained longitudinal samples, technical triplicates, and paired CD4+ and CD8+ T-cell subsets that had been sorted. Technical triplicate libraries were sequenced to precisely calculate the variability in frequency of each individual clone. The cohort was made up of 68 subjects, consisting of some 14 HAM/TSP patients, roughly 35 multiple sclerosis patients and around 20 healthy controls.

Results and caveats for the whole study, not just this receptor: TCR clonal expansion was highest in HAM/TSP patients and lowest in MS patients, with MS patients falling below even healthy controls. Across subjects, expanded clones never shared an identical CDR3 amino acid sequence, which suggests that the TCR-beta repertoires in every group were private.

In light of the paper, this sample's time point label describes: technical triplicate 3. For unsorted PBMC libraries, 2 million PBMCs were used after storage in RNAlater at -80 degrees C until RNA extraction. Peripheral blood was subjected to Ficoll-Hypaque density gradient centrifugation to isolate PBMCs, which were then cryopreserved in liquid nitrogen. CDR1 and CDR2 are read off the germline V gene as SGHTA and FQGTGA. Trimming takes 1 base from V and 1 base from J, and the germline ends sit 3 bases apart. The CDR3 numbers 13 residues from cysteine through phenylalanine. Just CDR3 DNA is preserved here, 39 bases in frame from base 1.

The sequenced material came from PBMCs. The sequence joins TRBV7-3 to TRBJ2-3; no D gene call is confident. This clonotype originated in a man aged 55 to 70 with HTLV-1-associated myelopathy (HAM/TSP). The DNA is TGTGCCAGCAGCTTAAACGGCACAGATACGCAGTATTTT. The encoded protein is CASSLNGTDTQYF.